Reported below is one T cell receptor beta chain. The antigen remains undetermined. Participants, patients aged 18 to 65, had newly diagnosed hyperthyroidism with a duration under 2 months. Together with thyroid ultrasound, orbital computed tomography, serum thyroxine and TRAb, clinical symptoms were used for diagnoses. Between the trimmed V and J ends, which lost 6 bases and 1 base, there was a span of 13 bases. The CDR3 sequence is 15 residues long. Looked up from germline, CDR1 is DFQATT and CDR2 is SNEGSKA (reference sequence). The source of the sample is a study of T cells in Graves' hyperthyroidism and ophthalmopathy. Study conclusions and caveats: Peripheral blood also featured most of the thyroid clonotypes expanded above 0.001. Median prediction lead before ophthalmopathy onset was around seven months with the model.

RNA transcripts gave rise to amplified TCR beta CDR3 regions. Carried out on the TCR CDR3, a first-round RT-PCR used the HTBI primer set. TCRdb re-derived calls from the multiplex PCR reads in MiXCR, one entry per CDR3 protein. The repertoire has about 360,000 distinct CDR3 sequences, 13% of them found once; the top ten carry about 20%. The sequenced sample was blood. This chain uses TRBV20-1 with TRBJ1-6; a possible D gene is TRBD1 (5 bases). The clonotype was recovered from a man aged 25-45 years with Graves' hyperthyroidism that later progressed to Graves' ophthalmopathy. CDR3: CSAGDRESYNSPLHF. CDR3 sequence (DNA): TGCAGTGCGGGGGACCGGGAGTCCTATAATTCACCCCTCCACTTT.